Presented here are 26 T cell receptor beta chains from one specimen sequenced in a study of cytomegalovirus exposure and HLA in healthy donors. 60 Vbeta and 13 Jbeta primers were used in PCR. TCRdb's table, derived via immunoSEQ multiplex PCR, lists solely in-frame clones and lacks some. The data contain about 150,000 clones, 75% to 80% of them seen just once; the ten biggest clones take up about 1.7%. The sequencing sample was made of PBMCs. Receptors were obtained from a woman aged 25 to 39 in good health and CMV-seronegative.

This clone showed up just a few times. This chain uses TRBV2 with TRBJ1-1; D is possibly TRBD1 (5 bases). Trimming stripped 4 bases from V and 6 bases from J, with 6 bases between. Germline-derived CDR1 and CDR2 are SNHLY and FYNNEI. The CDR3 has 11 residues. The CDR3 here is CASSVQAEAFF. CDR3 DNA sequence: TGTGCCAGCAGTGTACAGGCTGAAGCTTTCTTT. Together with reference TRBV2 and TRBJ1-1, the CDR3 gives the full variable domain: EPEVTQTPSHQVTQMGQEVILRCVPISNHLYFYWYRQILGQKVEFLVSFYNNEISEKSEIFDDQFSVERPDGSNFTLKIRSTKLEDSAMYFCASSVQAEAFFGQGTRLTVV.

The chain recombines TRBV11-2 with TRBJ1-2; TRBD1 aligns across 9 bases. From germline, CDR1 is SGHAT and CDR2 FQNNGV. This CDR3 is 14 amino acids long. V gave up 1 base and J gave up 8 bases; unmatched junction bases: 5. The CDR3 loop is CASSLGGQGVGYTF. Here the CDR3 DNA reads TGTGCCAGCAGCTTAGGGGGACAGGGTGTGGGCTACACCTTC.

This chain uses TRBV5-5 with TRBJ2-2, with TRBD1 matching over 12 bases. CDR1 is SGHKS and CDR2 is YYEKEE in the germline V gene (reference sequence). The CDR3 loop spans 17 amino acids. J lost 0 bases, V lost 4 bases, and 4 bases had no gene match. CDR3 in amino acids: CASSPGTGGANTGELFF. In nucleotides, the CDR3 is TGTGCCAGCAGCCCCGGGACAGGGGGCGCGAACACCGGGGAGCTGTTTTTT.

The chain links TRBV5-6 to TRBJ2-3; 8 bases are a match to TRBD1. Germline V gene sequence: CDR1 SGHDT, CDR2 YYEEEE. CDR3 length equals 17 residues. V shed 4 bases, J shed 8 bases, and the junction held 18 bases outside the gene matches. CDR3: CASSLLRAGGEEGTQYF. The CDR3 DNA sequence: TGTGCCAGCAGCCTCCTACGGGCAGGGGGCGAAGAGGGTACGCAGTATTTT.

The chain joins TRBV11-2 to TRBJ2-1; D uncertain. V was shortened by 5 bases and J by 7 bases, with 9 bases between the two germline ends. The CDR3 spans 12 residues. From germline, CDR1 is SGHAT and CDR2 FQNNGV. DNA of the CDR3: TGTGCCAGCAGCCGAGAACGGAATGAGCAGTTCTTC. Its protein product is CASSRERNEQFF.

This chain uses TRBV5-6 with TRBJ1-1, with D tentatively TRBD1 (6 bases). From germline, CDR1 is SGHDT and CDR2 YYEEEE. The CDR3 covers 17 residues. V was trimmed by 2 bases and J by 3 bases, leaving 20 bases between them. The CDR3 here is CASSFRLLRGLDTEAFF. The CDR3 nucleotides read TGTGCCAGCAGCTTCCGACTTTTAAGGGGGTTAGACACTGAAGCTTTCTTT.

The CDR3 protein is CASSLVGGSHEKLFF. In nucleotides, the CDR3 is TGCGCCAGCAGCTTGGTAGGAGGGAGTCATGAAAAACTGTTTTTT. The chain joins TRBV5-1 to TRBJ1-4; the D is unclear. V lost 0 bases to trimming and J lost 6 bases, with 12 bases between them. This CDR3 region has 15 residues. Per the germline V gene, CDR1 is SGHRS and CDR2 is YFSETQ.

The V gene is TRBV5-6, the J gene TRBJ1-1; 7 nucleotides align to TRBD1. The germline V gene encodes CDR1 SGHDT and CDR2 YYEEEE. J gave up 3 bases and V 3 bases, and 20 bases lay outside the gene matches. The CDR3 length is 19 residues. The chain's CDR3 is CASSWRLKVRQGLDTEAFF. The CDR3 coding sequence is TGTGCCAGCAGCTGGCGCCTTAAGGTGAGACAGGGCTTGGACACTGAAGCTTTCTTT.

The V and J genes are TRBV20-1 and TRBJ2-6, with unresolved D. The V end lost 4 bases, the J end lost 9 bases, and 7 bases lay between the germline ends. The CDR3 sequence is 11 residues long. Germline CDR1 and CDR2: DFQATT and SNEGSKA (reference sequence). In DNA form, the CDR3 reads TGCAGTGCTATAACCGGCAACGTCCTGACTTTC. Translated, it gives CSAITGNVLTF.

V is TRBV2 and J is TRBJ1-5; tentative D call: TRBD1 (6 bases). Trimming stripped 3 bases from V and 2 bases from J, with 14 bases between. CDR3 length equals 16 residues. Germline V gene data show CDR1 as SNHLY and CDR2 as FYNNEI. The CDR3 DNA sequence: TGTGCCAGCAGTGAGAGGGGGAGAGGGGGCAATCAGCCCCAGCATTTT. Amino acids: CASSERGRGGNQPQHF.

V is TRBV30 and J is TRBJ1-1, with D possibly being TRBD1 (6 bases). The CDR3 contains 12 residues. The germline V and J ends were trimmed by 2 bases and 4 bases, with 8 bases remaining between them. Germline CDR1 GTSNPN, CDR2 SVGIG (reference sequence). This chain's CDR3 is CAWSRGGTEAFF. For the CDR3, the DNA is TGTGCCTGGAGTAGAGGGGGCACTGAAGCTTTCTTT.

The chain employs TRBV30 and TRBJ1-2; no reliable D call. The CDR3 has 12 amino acids. The germline gives CDR1 GTSNPN, CDR2 SVGIG (reference sequence). V gave up 2 bases and J gave up 4 bases, with 8 bases separating them. CDR3 sequence reads: CAWSNSLYGYTF. In DNA form, the CDR3 reads TGTGCCTGGAGTAACAGCCTCTATGGCTACACCTTC.

The chain carries TRBV5-6 and TRBJ1-1, with 7 bases fitting TRBD1. This CDR3 is 14 amino acids long. Germline-derived CDR1 and CDR2 are SGHDT and YYEEEE. V dropped 4 bases and J dropped 6; count of bases not matched to a gene: 9. The CDR3 sequence: CASSPDRLVAEAFF. CDR3 bases: TGTGCCAGCAGCCCGGACAGGTTGGTCGCTGAAGCTTTCTTT.

The CDR3 spells CAISESAVSYEQYF. The CDR3 region has the DNA TGTGCCATCAGTGAGTCGGCCGTCTCCTACGAGCAGTACTTC. The gene calls are TRBV10-3 and TRBJ2-7, with D unclear. This CDR3 contains 14 residues. Germline CDR1 reads ENHRY; CDR2 reads SYGVKD. Trimming pared 0 bases from V and 0 bases from J, leaving 6 bases between.

This clone was seen a handful of times. The chain joins TRBV5-1 to TRBJ1-1, with D maybe TRBD1 (5 bases). Trimming took 4 bases from V and 1 from J, leaving 11 bases between them. Per the germline V gene, CDR1 is SGHRS and CDR2 is YFSETQ. The CDR3 is 14 residues long. The CDR3, as DNA: TGCGCCAGCAGCCCCACTACAGGGAACACTGAAGCTTTCTTT. This translates into CASSPTTGNTEAFF.

The chain combines TRBV12-5 with TRBJ2-1; 9 bases match TRBD1. This CDR3 comprises 17 residues. V was pared by 3 bases and J by 6 bases, with 12 bases of the junction left unmatched. Germline V gives CDR1 LGHNT, CDR2 FRNRAP. The CDR3 DNA follows: TGTGCTAGTGGTTTAGACAGGGGGAAGTCGAGAGGCAATGAGCAGTTCTTC. Encoded protein: CASGLDRGKSRGNEQFF.

The chain uses TRBV20-1 and TRBJ2-1; D is unresolved. Germline V gene lookup returns CDR1 DFQATT and CDR2 SNEGSKA (reference sequence). The CDR3 has 11 amino acids. V gave up 4 bases and J gave up 6 bases, with 7 bases separating them. CDR3 sequence: CSATKSNEQFF. The CDR3, as DNA: TGCAGTGCTACTAAATCCAATGAGCAGTTCTTC.

V is TRBV5-4 and J is TRBJ2-5; maybe TRBD2 (6 bases). Germline CDR1 reads SGHNT; CDR2 reads YYREEE (reference sequence). V was clipped by 0 bases and J by 5 bases, with 8 bases between them. The CDR3 totals 13 residues. CDR3 in amino acids: CASSLEGRETQYF. For the CDR3, the DNA is TGTGCCAGCAGCTTGGAAGGGAGGGAGACCCAGTACTTC.

This rearrangement joins TRBV2 to TRBJ1-2; D call uncertain. Germline loops: CDR1 SNHLY, CDR2 FYNNEI. This CDR3 spans 16 amino acids. Trimming left V 8 bases short and J 3 bases short, with 22 bases between. CDR3 residues: CASYERNRVNDYGYTF. In DNA, the CDR3 is TGTGCCAGCTACGAAAGAAACAGAGTGAATGACTATGGCTACACCTTC.

This clone was detected only once. The rearrangement joins TRBV25-1 to TRBJ1-2; D remains ambiguous. The CDR3 totals 15 residues. V lost 2 bases to trimming and J lost 6 bases, with 16 bases between them. Per the germline V gene, CDR1 is MGHDK and CDR2 is SYGVNS. CDR3 residues: CASSEVTTHGNGYTF. CDR3 coding DNA: TGTGCCAGCAGTGAAGTGACGACTCACGGGAATGGCTACACCTTC.

The chain carries TRBV5-1 and TRBJ2-1, with 9 bases matching TRBD1. Germline V gives CDR1 SGHRS, CDR2 YFSETQ. The CDR3 covers 15 residues. With V trimmed by 4 bases and J by 6 bases, 8 bases remained unmatched. The CDR3 coding sequence is TGCGCCAGCAGCCATGGACAGGGGATCGGCAATGAGCAGTTCTTC. This translates into CASSHGQGIGNEQFF.

This clone was seen more than once but under ten times. V is TRBV27 and J is TRBJ2-7; possibly TRBD1 for D (8 bases). Germline values: CDR1 MNHEY, CDR2 SMNVEV (reference sequence). The CDR3 runs 16 residues. The ends were cut back, 5 bases at V and 7 bases at J, with 24 bases in the middle. The CDR3 sequence: CASSQRGQASTGEQYF. CDR3 nucleotide sequence: TGTGCCAGCAGTCAGCGGGGACAGGCCTCAACGGGGGAGCAGTACTTC.

This chain connects TRBV21-1 to TRBJ2-7; TRBD1 is taken as the D call from the table, unchecked against the DNA. TRBV21-1 is labeled a pseudogene. The CDR3 extends over 14 amino acids. The CDR3 region has the DNA TGTGCCAGCGCGATGATACAGGGTGCCCACGAGCAGTACTTC. Protein: CASAMIQGAHEQYF.

This clone was seen more than once but under ten times. V and J are TRBV6-5 and TRBJ2-7, with 8 bases aligning to TRBD2. The CDR3 has 14 residues. In germline, CDR1 is MNHEY, CDR2 SVGAGI. Germline trimming cut 0 bases from V and 2 bases from J; bases unmatched to any gene: 0. The CDR3 spells CASSYSTSAYEQYF. CDR3 bases: TGTGCCAGCAGTTACTCGACTAGCGCCTACGAGCAGTACTTC.

The chain combines TRBV9 with TRBJ1-2, with 9 bases matching TRBD1. V gave up 3 bases and J gave up 12 bases; unmatched junction bases: 3. The germline CDR1 and CDR2 sequences are SGDLS and YYNGEE. CDR3 length: 11 residues. CDR3 amino acids: CASSGGQGNTF. The DNA for the CDR3 is TGTGCCAGCAGCGGGGGACAGGGCAACACCTTC.

V is TRBV30 and J is TRBJ1-5; a possible D gene is TRBD1 (5 bases). The CDR3 covers 14 residues. V shed 1 base and J shed 8 bases, with 15 bases lying between them. Germline V gene sequence: CDR1 GTSNPN, CDR2 SVGIG (reference sequence). CDR3 amino acids: CAWSGWGVGKPQHF. The CDR3 coding sequence is TGTGCCTGGAGTGGGTGGGGGGTCGGCAAGCCCCAGCATTTT.